Detailed here is one T cell receptor beta chain. No antigen is known for it. TRB rearrangements were amplified by multiplex PCR using a touch-down protocol with TRB-A and TRB-B primer pools mixed in one tube. Two consecutive PCR reactions with Phusion HS II polymerase added Illumina adapters and sample indices to the amplicons. The amplicons were purified from gel with the NucleoSpin Gel and PCR Clean-up kit, after which the amplicons were quantified by Qubit and checked for quality on an Agilent 2100 Bioanalyzer. Sequencing of the libraries was done on an Illumina MiSeq with 600-cycle, single-indexed, paired-end runs. For the original study's pipeline: MiXCR version 2.1.12 with the default MiXCR reference library was used to align and assemble TRB reads. Each unique CDR3 nucleotide sequence defined a clone, and only productive sequences with at least two reads were analysed. Alpha-parameterized diversity profiles (alpha 0 to 5), including the Shannon (alpha 1) and Simpson (alpha 2) indices, were computed with an R script to assess repertoire diversity. Combinatorial TRB VJ usage was computed with the tcR package and compared between cohorts by principal component analysis with ade4. Using GLIPH, TCRbeta CDR3s were clustered on pairs of cohorts matched for age and read depth, and a Wilcoxon test was used to compare cluster frequencies. TCRdb reprocessed the reads, reporting each CDR3 protein sequence once and no DNA. The V and J calls come from TCRdb's annotation, not from the publication. The sample table records 6,000 to 9,500 distinct CDR3 sequences. The ten largest clonotypes hold 30% to 40% of the sample.

CDR1 and CDR2 are read off the germline V gene as LGHNA and YNFKEQ. The CDR3 runs 13 residues from the cysteine to the phenylalanine. No DNA was logged. TRB amplification used approximately 250 ng of peripheral blood genomic DNA, roughly 41,000 genome equivalents, per sample. This specimen comes from a study of T cell clusters in autoimmune cytopenias (dated by TCRdb to between 2018 and 2020). With respect to the entire study: A median TRB sequencing depth of 51,575 reads per sample was reached, and a median of 2,350 distinct TRB clonotypes per sample was obtained. In autoimmune cytopenia patients, peripheral blood TRB and IGH repertoires were sequenced during active disease and over treatment follow-up, together with healthy, CLL and autoimmune hepatitis controls. The goal of the study was to determine whether autoimmune cytopenia patients have a disease-specific immune repertoire signature that could serve as a blood-based biomarker. Overall study results and their limits: The T cell clusters were only ever defined in silico, so experimental validation of their functional role was still needed. The cluster-lack signature was not seen for secondary cytopenia versus CLL, apparently masked by the dominant lymphoma-associated repertoire. GLIPH suggested that primary autoimmune cytopenia patients lacked physiological T cell clusters: some 55 clusters were exclusive to healthy donors versus 17 exclusive to patients. Healthy donors showed almost three-fold more exclusive TRB clusters than active autoimmune hepatitis patients, consistent with an autoimmunity-wide signature. TRB repertoire shifts, with less even repertoires observed in secondary cytopenia and CLL, were mostly attributed to lymphoma bias rather than autoimmunity.

These data were likewise used in another study, on T cell repertoires in aging, cancer and after chemotherapy. As that second paper reports: Donors spanned six age groups from 30 or younger to 70 or older, with at least three individuals per group. In the hematological group, the paired samples taken before and after chemotherapy came from chronic lymphocytic leukemia patients given fludarabine- or bendamustine-based regimens. In total, the full dataset held 10 million or so TCR reads. Compared with age-matched healthy donors, untreated patients with hematological or solid cancers had significantly lower TCR diversity and higher clonality in blood. In healthy donors, the decline in TCR diversity with age was mainly due to loss of richness, whereas in cancer patients loss of evenness also played a role. In both cancer cohorts, median generation probability rose over the chemotherapy interval, which suggests that the repertoire was reconstituted through rebound thymic output. It was noted by the authors that conclusions about immunological memory after chemotherapy cannot be drawn from the repertoire data. Lymphoid organ infiltration was present in hematological cancer patients, and this infiltration may itself impair thymic emigration or peripheral T cell expansion. To look at immunoaging and at how T cells reconstitute after chemotherapy, the study profiled TCR beta repertoires in peripheral blood from both healthy donors and cancer patients. Alongside 95 healthy donors serving as a reference group, the cohort included 218 cancer patients, of whom more than 85 had hematological cancers and more than 120 had solid cancers. MiXCR versions 2.12 and 3.0.5 were used to process TRB sequences. The repertoire metrics were Shannon diversity, evenness, clonality (calculated as one minus evenness), and diversity profiles parameterized by alpha from 0 to 5. Generation probabilities of clones in paired pre- and post-chemotherapy samples were computed with the IGoR algorithm.

The sequence came from a human donor with an autoimmune cytopenia or autoimmune hepatitis (not recorded which). Recombination joined TRBV4-2 with TRBJ1-2. Input material: peripheral blood. Here the CDR3 is given as CASSPSNNYGYTF.